Included here is one T cell receptor (beta chain) sequence, with context. This entry is derived from a study of blood T cell repertoires in COVID-19. The assay was immunoSEQ multiplex PCR, and TCRdb's table has in-frame clones only and misses some. Here the sample spans roughly 280,000 clones, roughly 87% being singletons. The V and J ends lost 3 bases and 4 bases, in that order; junction bases with no gene match: 6. This CDR3 is built from 15 residues. Looked up from germline, CDR1 is LNHDA and CDR2 is SQIVND (reference sequence). Sequenced material: peripheral blood. This clonotype was sampled from a woman aged 50 to 65 who had recovered from COVID-19. The chain links TRBV19 to TRBJ1-2; 9 bases map to TRBD1. The CDR3 region is CASSMMDRGGYGYTF. The CDR3 DNA sequence: TGTGCCAGTAGTATGATGGACAGGGGCGGCTATGGCTACACCTTC.